This entry lists 8 T cell receptor beta chains sequenced from one sample in a study of shared clonotypes between healthy human individuals. Measured with immunoSEQ multiplex PCR; TCRdb has only the in-frame clones, and not every one. The sample has roughly 1.4 million clones, approximately 98.5% seen once; the top ten hold 0.36%. Sequenced: naive CD4+ T cells sorted from blood. Described subset: CD45RA+ positively selected. The receptors come from a man aged 25-40 years in good health.

The chain has TRBV2 and TRBJ1-2; TRBD1 agrees at 8 bases. The CDR3 loop spans 14 amino acids. The V segment lost 6 bases and the J segment 8 bases; nucleotides outside the gene matches: 11. Germline V CDR1 and CDR2: SNHLY, FYNNEI. The CDR3 here is CASSEPGQGYGYTF. Written as DNA, the CDR3 is TGTGCCAGCAGCGAACCAGGACAGGGATACGGCTACACCTTC.

DNA for the CDR3: TGTGCCAGCAGCTCGGAGCAGGTATTGGACACTGAAGCTTTCTTT. This translates into CASSSEQVLDTEAFF. The chain recombines TRBV5-4 with TRBJ1-1; D ambiguous. V gave up 3 bases and J gave up 3 bases, with 15 bases separating them. Germline CDR1 reads SGHNT; CDR2 reads YYREEE (reference sequence). This CDR3 spans 15 amino acids.

This clone was observed a single time. The rearrangement joins TRBV5-4 to TRBJ2-7; 10 bases match TRBD1. Germline V CDR1 and CDR2: SGHNT, YYREEE (reference sequence). The ends lost 2 bases at V and 1 base at J; junction bases unmatched: 9. The CDR3 consists of 17 residues. This CDR3 is CASSLLRDRGFSYEQYF. The CDR3 DNA reads as TGTGCCAGCAGCTTACTCCGGGACAGGGGCTTTTCCTACGAGCAGTACTTC.

The chain couples TRBV7-2 to TRBJ2-3; the D is unclear. The V end lost 1 base, the J end lost 4 bases, and 9 bases lay between the germline ends. CDR1 is SGHTA, CDR2 FQGNSA, per germline. This CDR3 has 14 residues. CDR3 region: CASSLVGSPDTQYF. Here the CDR3 DNA reads TGTGCCAGCAGCTTAGTAGGCTCCCCAGATACGCAGTATTTT.

About this clone: Relative to the germline gene, one junction end is altered; a read error may explain this. The genes are TRBV6-6 and TRBJ2-2; D not resolved. CDR1 is MNHNY, CDR2 SVGAGI, per germline (reference sequence). This CDR3 region has 16 residues. DNA for the CDR3: TGTGCCAGCAGTCACTCCCAGGTTGCGAACACCGGGGAGCTGTTTTTT. Translated: CASSHSQVANTGELFF.

The CDR3 is CASSEIPTPGEQYF. CDR3 nucleotide sequence: TGCGCCAGCAGTGAGATCCCGACTCCGGGAGAGCAGTACTTC. The genes are TRBV10-2 and TRBJ2-7; D possibly corresponds to TRBD2 (5 bases). This CDR3 spans 14 amino acids. V was trimmed by 2 bases and J by 7 bases, leaving 15 bases between them. CDR1 is WSHSY, CDR2 SAAADI, per germline.

To note about this clone: At the DNA level, this CDR3 is encoded by other sequences in the same sample as well. The genes are TRBV5-4 and TRBJ1-1; no clear D. The CDR3 has 12 residues. Between the trimmed V and J ends, which lost 1 base and 5 bases, there was a span of 6 bases. CDR1 and CDR2 from the germline V gene are SGHNT and YYREEE (reference sequence). CDR3 protein: CASSLPGTEAFF. The DNA for the CDR3 is TGTGCCAGCAGCTTGCCCGGGACTGAAGCTTTCTTT.

V and J are TRBV18 and TRBJ1-1; D remains unclear. This CDR3 region has 13 residues. V was clipped by 2 bases and J by 3 bases, with 7 bases between them. Germline CDR1 and CDR2: KGHSH and LQKENI. The DNA for the CDR3 is TGTGCCAGCTCACCATTATCAGACACTGAAGCTTTCTTT. Protein product: CASSPLSDTEAFF.